The clone carrying this T cell receptor beta chain was observed at least ten times. Its antigen is currently unknown. These data come from a study of CD8 T cells in ankylosing spondylitis. General study points: Reportedly, matched ankylosing spondylitis synovial fluid was significantly enriched for disease-linked clones. Some motif variants had been reported before (in reactive arthritis synovial fluid and blood).

One entry per CDR3 protein, called by TCRdb with MiXCR from the 5' RACE reads. Of fewer than 250,000 distinct CDR3 sequences listed, about 11% are singletons. Per germline, CDR1 GTSNPN and CDR2 SVGIG (reference sequence). CDR3 length: 13 residues. The V end was cut by 3 bases, the J end by 0 bases, with 8 bases between. The chain recombines TRBV30 with TRBJ1-1; D gene uncertain. The clonotype was recovered from a male donor with ankylosing spondylitis or in good health (not recorded which). Sequencing was carried out using blood, either unsorted or a sorted T cell fraction (not recorded which). CDR3 coding DNA: TGTGCCTGGAGCCTAGCCTTGAACACTGAAGCTTTCTTT. It specifies CAWSLALNTEAFF.